The source of this T cell receptor beta chain is a study of blood T cell repertoires in COVID-19 (dated by TCRdb to about 2020). A note on the overall study: Samples covering the acute and convalescent phases of COVID-19 were provided by collaborators in the United States, Italy and Spain. The material from the prospective study consisted of cDNA or gDNA derived from T cells, B-cell-depleted T cells, or PBMCs. Deeply sampled blood TCRbeta repertoires from subjects exposed to, actively infected with, or recovered from COVID-19 were included in the dataset. The repertoires were released in a freely available public database intended as a resource for research on the immune response to SARS-CoV-2. The samples were drawn from the first 160 participants of the ongoing ImmuneRACE study and from over a thousand subjects provided by 6 global collaborators. The sample metadata nearly always contained a de-identified subject ID, COVID-19 status, age in years and sex. Where available, HLA class I and class II types were taken from metadata supplied by the sample provider and were not determined by assay-based typing. Results the study describes overall, beyond this receptor: The amount of clinical and demographic metadata varied by source and participant and was provided uncurated.

Each collaborating institution followed its own protocols to collect whole blood in K2EDTA tubes. Collaborator samples were shipped for TCRbeta analysis as frozen whole blood, isolated PBMCs, or DNA extracted from either sample type. At the junction V is shortened by 0 bases and J by 5 bases, with 17 bases in between. From cysteine to phenylalanine, the CDR3 is 17 amino acids long. The sequence is cut down to CDR3 DNA, 51 bases in frame from base 1. In the germline V gene, CDR1 corresponds to LGHNA and CDR2 to YSLEER. Comment on this clone: There is no known antigen for this receptor. Base qualities were left out, and no much larger clone turns up one base away.

TCRbeta CDR3 regions were amplified from genomic DNA using the immunoSEQ Assay, a bias-controlled multiplex PCR. As for the authors' bioinformatics: Nucleated cell counts per sample were estimated from amplification of reference gene primers within the assay. To quantify the absolute abundance of each unique TCRbeta CDR3 rearrangement, sequence reads were collapsed and filtered. Productive Simpson clonality was computed per sample as the square root of Simpson's diversity index over productive rearrangements. Imported from immuneACCESS, the table was reduced by TCRdb to in-frame sequences with V and J called. These copies leave out some clones; in studies compared against another copy, an unresolved V gene accounts for under half, and the cause of the remainder is not known. That table supplies the V and J calls and clone size; D and trimming were determined from the DNA. The sample table holds about 310,000 clones, of which around 87% were seen once. Clones ranked in the top ten supply 1% of the sample.

The rearranged chain carries TRBV4-3 and TRBJ1-5, with the D segment identity uncertain. Source material: peripheral blood. The TCR sequence derives from a man between 50 and 59 years old with active or convalescent COVID-19. The encoded CDR3 is CASSQDSSTGSYQPQHF. The base sequence is TGCGCCAGCAGCCAAGATAGTTCCACCGGGTCTTATCAGCCCCAGCATTTT.